This passage covers 19 T cell receptor beta chains from one sample sequenced in a study of CD8+CD57+ T cells in acquired aplastic anemia. Previously, flow cytometry had revealed CD8+CD57+ cell expansion in the patients chosen for sequencing. TCR beta VDJ and CDR3 were profiled, and genomic DNA was the template. TCRdb processed the reads anew with MiXCR; each CDR3 protein has one entry. The sample holds under 200,000 distinct CDR3 sequences, 71% seen once. Sample: sorted CD4+, CD8+, or CD8+CD57+ T cells (not recorded which) from PBMCs. Receptors were obtained from a human donor with aplastic anemia.

V is TRBV10-3 and J is TRBJ1-2, with 8 bases lining up with TRBD1. V was pared by 6 bases and J by 6 bases, with 6 bases of the junction left unmatched. Germline CDR1 is ENHRY and CDR2 is SYGVKD. CDR3 size: 13 residues. The CDR3 protein is CAISDRGENGYTF. The CDR3 DNA is TGTGCCATCAGCGACAGGGGAGAGAATGGCTACACCTTC.

The chain is built from TRBV2 and TRBJ1-2; D uncertain. The CDR3 consists of 13 residues. V was pared by 6 bases and J by 7 bases, with 15 bases between. The germline CDR1 and CDR2 sequences are SNHLY and FYNNEI. CDR3 in DNA: TGTGCCAGCAGCTTACGAGGGAGCGGTGGCTACACCTTC. Translation: CASSLRGSGGYTF.

This chain joins TRBV7-8 and TRBJ1-1; unclear D gene. CDR3 size: 13 residues. Germline CDR1 is SGHVS and CDR2 is FQNEAQ. V was shortened by 5 bases and J by 6 bases, with 13 bases between the two germline ends. CDR3 sequence (DNA): TGTGCCAGCAGCACCTACATTGGGGCTGAAGCTTTCTTT. It encodes CASSTYIGAEAFF.

The gene calls are TRBV15 and TRBJ1-3; D might be TRBD1 (5 bases). V gave up 8 bases and J gave up 0 bases, with 11 bases separating them. The CDR3 sequence is 14 residues long. CDR1 and CDR2 from the germline V gene are LNHNV and YYDKDF (reference sequence). CDR3 bases: TGTGCCACCCAGGGCCCTCTCTCTGGAAACACCATATATTTT. As protein: CATQGPLSGNTIYF.

The chain carries TRBV12-3 or TRBV12-4 and TRBJ1-2; D remains ambiguous. This CDR3 has 13 amino acids. V was cut by 0 bases and J by 5 bases, with 7 bases left in between. The CDR3 sequence: CASSLALSYGYTF. The CDR3 DNA reads as TGTGCCAGCAGTTTAGCGCTCAGTTATGGCTACACCTTC.

The chain combines TRBV29-1 with TRBJ1-2; no clear D. Trimming removed 8 bases at V and 0 bases at J, with 16 bases between. Per the germline V gene, CDR1 is SQVTM and CDR2 is ANQGSEA. The CDR3 sequence is 14 residues long. DNA for the CDR3: TGCAGCACATTGACGGCGGGAGCTAACTATGGCTACACCTTC. Translated: CSTLTAGANYGYTF.

The chain joins TRBV19 to TRBJ2-1; D unclear. This CDR3 contains 13 residues. V was shortened by 3 bases and J by 6 bases, with 9 bases between the two germline ends. Germline V CDR1 and CDR2: LNHDA, SQIVND (reference sequence). In DNA form, the CDR3 reads TGTGCCAGTAGTATGGTCCTGTCCAATGAGCAGTTCTTC. Amino acid sequence: CASSMVLSNEQFF.

This chain joins TRBV7-3 and TRBJ2-6, with D perhaps TRBD1 (6 bases). Per the germline V gene, CDR1 is SGHTA and CDR2 is FQGTGA. Trimming took off 5 bases at V and 1 base at J, with 15 bases between the two ends. CDR3 length: 17 amino acids. The chain's CDR3 is CASSPRGGVSGANVLTF. As DNA, the CDR3 is TGTGCCAGCAGCCCCAGGGGCGGTGTATCTGGGGCCAACGTCCTGACTTTC. Full variable domain (outside the CDR3, taken from reference TRBV7-3 and TRBJ2-6): GAGVSQTPSNKVTEKGKYVELRCDPISGHTALYWYRQSLGQGPEFLIYFQGTGAADDSGLPNDRFFAVRPEGSVSTLKIQRTERGDSAVYLCASSPRGGVSGANVLTFGAGSRLTVL.

As DNA, the CDR3 is TGTGCCAGCAGAGACATGAGCTCCTACAATGAGCAGTTCTTC. Translation: CASRDMSSYNEQFF. V usage is TRBV28 and J usage is TRBJ2-1, with D unresolved. Germline V gene data show CDR1 as MDHEN and CDR2 as SYDVKM. The CDR3 runs 14 residues. Trimming removed 6 bases from V and 0 bases from J, with 9 bases in between.

The chain couples TRBV5-1 to TRBJ2-5; D unresolved. From germline, CDR1 is SGHRS and CDR2 YFSETQ. The CDR3 runs to 13 residues. V lost 1 base to trimming and J lost 4 bases, with 8 bases between them. In DNA form, the CDR3 reads TGCGCCAGCAGCTTGTTGGCACGAGAGACCCAGTACTTC. This encodes CASSLLARETQYF.

Comments on this clonotype: A junction boundary mismatches the germline segment, possibly from a read error. The chain couples TRBV7-7 to TRBJ2-1, with TRBD1 matching 7 bases. Germline V lookup: CDR1 SSHAT, CDR2 FNYEAQ (reference sequence). This CDR3 region has 13 residues. In nucleotides, the CDR3 is TGTGCTAGCAGCCCGGGACAGTACAATGAGCAGTTCTTC. Translated, it gives CASSPGQYNEQFF.

This clonotype was recorded only once. The chain has TRBV29-1 and TRBJ2-5; D ambiguous. The CDR3 is 10 amino acids. The germline CDR1 and CDR2 sequences are SQVTM and ANQGSEA. Deletions cut 7 bases from V and 5 bases from J, with 8 bases between. Here the CDR3 reads CSAAKETQYF. The DNA of the CDR3 is TGCAGCGCTGCCAAGGAGACCCAGTACTTC.

The chain is built from TRBV5-1 and TRBJ2-7; TRBD2 matches 10 bases. Germline V gene sequence: CDR1 SGHRS, CDR2 YFSETQ. This CDR3 has 15 amino acids. V was clipped by 2 bases and J by 6 bases; unmatched bases: 8. For the CDR3, the DNA is TGCGCCAGCAGCTTCGGTAGCGGGGGGCTGATCGAGCAGTACTTC. The encoded protein is CASSFGSGGLIEQYF.

This chain uses TRBV7-8 with TRBJ1-4; D is perhaps TRBD1 (6 bases). Between the trimmed V and J ends, which lost 5 bases and 13 bases, there was a span of 17 bases. This CDR3 contains 13 residues. Germline CDR1 and CDR2: SGHVS and FQNEAQ. Written as DNA, the CDR3 is TGTGCCAGCAGCGCCTACGGCAGGGGAAGACTGTTTTTT. Amino acid sequence: CASSAYGRGRLFF.

This clonotype is a singleton in its sample. The V call is TRBV6-1, the J call TRBJ1-4; tentatively, D is TRBD1 (6 bases). There are 14 residues in the CDR3. Germline-derived CDR1 and CDR2 are MNHNS and SASEGT. The V end was cut by 6 bases, the J end by 3 bases, with 11 bases between. The CDR3 sequence: CASSAGTSNEKLFF. As DNA, the CDR3 is TGTGCCAGCAGCGCCGGGACATCTAATGAAAAACTGTTTTTT.

The V gene is TRBV12-3 or TRBV12-4, the J gene TRBJ2-2, with D perhaps TRBD2 (6 bases). The CDR3 length is 11 residues. V was shortened by 7 bases and J by 6 bases, with 6 bases between the two germline ends. CDR3 amino acids: CASTGAGELFF. In nucleotides, the CDR3 is TGTGCCAGCACGGGGGCCGGGGAGCTGTTTTTT.

This clonotype was counted between two and nine times. This chain connects TRBV20-1 to TRBJ2-2; no clear D. Trimming removed 3 bases at V and 1 base at J, with 9 bases between. This CDR3 comprises 14 residues. The germline V gene has CDR1 DFQATT and CDR2 SNEGSKA (reference sequence). The DNA for the CDR3 is TGCAGTGCTAGCCCCGGGCTGAACACCGGGGAGCTGTTTTTT. Its translation: CSASPGLNTGELFF.

The CDR3 here is CASSELAYNEQFF. The CDR3 DNA reads TGTGCCAGCAGTGAATTGGCATACAATGAGCAGTTCTTC. The chain carries TRBV2 and TRBJ2-1, with D uncertain. The V gene lost 2 bases and the J gene lost 4 bases, with 6 bases spanning the gap. Germline assignment: CDR1 SNHLY and CDR2 FYNNEI. The CDR3 sequence is 13 residues long.

The CDR3: CASSPPSGRGELFF. The CDR3 DNA sequence: TGTGCCAGCAGCCCACCCTCAGGGAGAGGGGAGCTGTTTTTT. The chain is built from TRBV7-9 and TRBJ2-2; D is perhaps TRBD1 or TRBD2 (5 bases each). The V and J ends lost 5 bases and 8 bases respectively, with 15 bases between them. Per the germline V gene, CDR1 is SEHNR and CDR2 is FQNEAQ (reference sequence). The CDR3 spans 14 residues.